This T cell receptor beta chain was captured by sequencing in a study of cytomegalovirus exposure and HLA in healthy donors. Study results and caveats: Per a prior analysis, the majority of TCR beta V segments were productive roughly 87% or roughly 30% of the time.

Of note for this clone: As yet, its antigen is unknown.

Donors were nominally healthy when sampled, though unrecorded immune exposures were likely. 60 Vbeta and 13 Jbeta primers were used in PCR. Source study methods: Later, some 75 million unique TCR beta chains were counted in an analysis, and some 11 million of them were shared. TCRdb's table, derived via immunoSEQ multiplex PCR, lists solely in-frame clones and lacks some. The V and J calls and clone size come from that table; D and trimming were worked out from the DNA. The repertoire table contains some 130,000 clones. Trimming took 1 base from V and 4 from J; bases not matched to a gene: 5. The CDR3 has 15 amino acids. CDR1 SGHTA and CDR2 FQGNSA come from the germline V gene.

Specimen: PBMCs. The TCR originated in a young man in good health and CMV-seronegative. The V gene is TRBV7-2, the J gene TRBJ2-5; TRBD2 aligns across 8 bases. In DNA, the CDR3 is TGTGCCAGCAGCTTAGTTGGGACTAGATTAGAGACCCAGTACTTC. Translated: CASSLVGTRLETQYF.